This record looks at one T cell receptor beta chain sequence and its context. What it binds is unknown. One junction end does not reproduce the germline sequence, and a read error may be involved. The sample originates from a study of tumor and adjacent non-tumor tissue in lung cancer. In the study overall: Patients were aged roughly 31 to 76, nine to eleven men and a handful of women, stage I to III. Study observations and caveats: In normal lung, the top 100 clones were significantly more dominant than in tumor. Tumor tissue had significantly higher TCR diversity than normal lung.

A modified ARM-PCR protocol with three rounds of nested PCR amplified TCRbeta. TCRdb passed the multiplex PCR reads through MiXCR, listing each CDR3 protein once. The sample has around 80,000 distinct CDR3 sequences, 76% seen once. Germline loops: CDR1 MGHRA, CDR2 YSYEKL. There are 16 residues in the CDR3. The template was RNA from unsorted bulk tissue. The normal lung tissue was taken more than 3 cm from the tumor edge. Newly diagnosed lung cancer patients had thoracic surgery in China, August–late 2014, without prior chemotherapy. This chain links TRBV4-1 with TRBJ2-5; TRBD2 is a possible D gene (6 bases). Sample: distant non-tumor lung tissue. The sequence was obtained from a man between 70 and 80 years old with non-small cell lung cancer. The CDR3 DNA reads TGCGCCGGCAGCCAAGTCCCAGCGGGTGAGGAAGAGACCCAGTACTTC. This sequence encodes CAGSQVPAGEEETQYF.